This T cell receptor beta chain came from a study of cytomegalovirus exposure and HLA in healthy donors. Primers: 60 Vbeta forward and 13 Jbeta reverse. Generated by immunoSEQ multiplex PCR, the TCRdb table keeps only in-frame clones and is missing some. The sample has 140,000 to 150,000 clones; more than 75% are singletons. This CDR3 has 14 residues. Germline V gives CDR1 MDHEN, CDR2 SYDVKM. Trimming left V 5 bases short and J 2 bases short, with 12 bases between. This clonotype originated in a female donor in good health and CMV-seronegative. Specimen: PBMCs. This sequence joins TRBV28 and TRBJ1-2; weak D call: TRBD1 (6 bases). This CDR3 reads CASSQTGFNYGYTF. As DNA, the CDR3 is TGTGCCAGCAGTCAGACAGGTTTCAACTATGGCTACACCTTC.